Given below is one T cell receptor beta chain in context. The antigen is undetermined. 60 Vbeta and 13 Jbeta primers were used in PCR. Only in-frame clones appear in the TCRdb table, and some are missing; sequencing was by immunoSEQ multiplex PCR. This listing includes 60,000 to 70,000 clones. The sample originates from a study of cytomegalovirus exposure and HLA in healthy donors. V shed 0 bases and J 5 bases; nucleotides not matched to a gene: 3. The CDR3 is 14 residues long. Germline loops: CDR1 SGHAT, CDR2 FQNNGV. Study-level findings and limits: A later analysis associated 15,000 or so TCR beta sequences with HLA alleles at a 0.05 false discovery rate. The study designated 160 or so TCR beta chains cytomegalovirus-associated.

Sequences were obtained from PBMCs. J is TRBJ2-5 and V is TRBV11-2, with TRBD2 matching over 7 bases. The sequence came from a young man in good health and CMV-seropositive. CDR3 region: CASSLDRGGETQYF. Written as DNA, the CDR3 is TGTGCCAGCAGCTTAGATAGGGGAGGGGAGACCCAGTACTTC.